This T cell receptor (beta chain) was captured in a study of blood T cell repertoires in COVID-19. Study at large: The analysed material was cDNA or gDNA that came from T cells, B-cell-depleted T cells, or PBMCs.

Germline CDR1 reads LNHDA; CDR2 reads SQIVND (reference sequence). The J segment lost 5 bases and the V segment lost 5 bases, leaving 3 bases of the junction unmatched. The CDR3 is 13 residues long. Authors' methods: It was from reference gene primer amplification that nucleated cell counts were estimated. Profiling relied on immunoSEQ multiplex PCR, and the TCRdb table lists in-frame clones only, not all of them. D and trimming were read from the DNA, whereas the V and J calls and clone size are those reported in that table. The repertoire holds a few hundred thousand clones, with roughly 90% as singletons.

The genes are TRBV19 and TRBJ2-5; 9 bases align to TRBD2. The sequenced sample was peripheral blood. The TCR comes from a man between 70 and 80 years old with acute or convalescent COVID-19. The CDR3 loop reads CASSVAGVETQYF. The CDR3 DNA reads TGTGCCAGTAGTGTAGCGGGAGTGGAGACCCAGTACTTC.